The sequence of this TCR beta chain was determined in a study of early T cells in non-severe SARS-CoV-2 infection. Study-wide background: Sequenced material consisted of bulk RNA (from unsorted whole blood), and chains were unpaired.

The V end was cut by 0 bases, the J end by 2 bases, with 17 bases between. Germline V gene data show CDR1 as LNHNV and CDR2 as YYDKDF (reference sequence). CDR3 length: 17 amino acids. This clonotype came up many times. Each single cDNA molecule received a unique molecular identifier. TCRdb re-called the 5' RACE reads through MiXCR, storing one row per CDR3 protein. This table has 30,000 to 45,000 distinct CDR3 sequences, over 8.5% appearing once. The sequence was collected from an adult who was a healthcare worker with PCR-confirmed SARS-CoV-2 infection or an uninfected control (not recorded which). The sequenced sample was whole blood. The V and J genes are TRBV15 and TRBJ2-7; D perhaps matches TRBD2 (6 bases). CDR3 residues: CATSREWRETLTYEQYF. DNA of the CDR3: TGTGCCACCAGCAGAGAATGGAGGGAGACGCTTACCTACGAGCAGTACTTC.